This entry features one T cell receptor beta chain sequence. Its antigen is still unknown. Several immunoSEQ plates held equal portions of the genomic DNA taken from each subset. Each PCR replicate from the sorted subsets contained around 0.2 ug DNA, which is some 30,000 T cell genomes. Produced via immunoSEQ multiplex PCR; TCRdb's table is partial and in-frame only. This sample has around 1,900,000 clones, with 93% found just once. With 4 bases removed from V and 8 bases from J, the gap between germline ends came to 12 bases. Germline V gene lookup returns CDR1 SGHAT and CDR2 FQNNGV. The CDR3 covers 14 residues. In the naive CD8 group, cells lacked CD45RO and were positively selected for CCR7, so terminally differentiated effector memory CD45RA+ cells were left out. The source of the sample is a study of shared clonotypes between healthy human individuals. General study points: A reduction in generation probabilities was seen for non-shared clonotypes relative to those shared by all four donors.

This chain joins TRBV11-2 and TRBJ1-6; TRBD1 might be the D (5 bases). Source material: naive CD8+ T cells from PBMCs. This TCR was sampled from a man between 18 and 35 years old in good health. Some clones in this sample may be carry-over from other donors' samples. The CDR3 here is CASSSGRLYSPLHF. The CDR3 nucleotides are TGTGCCAGCAGCTCAGGGAGATTGTATTCACCCCTCCACTTT. Full variable domain (outside the CDR3, taken from reference TRBV11-2 and TRBJ1-6): EAGVAQSPRYKIIEKRQSVAFWCNPISGHATLYWYQQILGQGPKLLIQFQNNGVVDDSQLPKDRFSAERLKGVDSTLKIQPAKLEDSAVYLCASSSGRLYSPLHFGNGTRLTVT.